This record concerns one T cell receptor (beta chain) sequence. The antigen remains unidentified. The CDR3 is 13 amino acids. This record belongs to a study of T cell responses to AZD1222 COVID-19 vaccine. Whole-study results and caveats: Spike-specific TCR breadth and depth went up after people got two AZD1222 doses.

TCRdb's table, derived via immunoSEQ multiplex PCR, lists solely in-frame clones and lacks some. The sample lists 150,000 to 200,000 clones, roughly 88% occurring once. V gene TRBV21-1 combines with J gene TRBJ1-1. TRBV21-1 is noted as a pseudogene. The sequenced sample was peripheral blood, obtained on day 0 of AZD1222 vaccination. This clonotype was obtained from an adult in good health. CDR3 sequence reads: CASRPTESTEAFF. CDR3 sequence (DNA): TGTGCCAGCCGCCCCACCGAGAGCACTGAAGCTTTCTTT.